The rows below give T cell receptor beta chains drawn from one sample of a study of beta chain features in type 1 diabetes. Repertoires were generated with immunoSEQ multiplex PCR, while TCRdb's copy carries only in-frame clones and drops some. The profile shows about 700,000 clones, about an eighth of them singletons. The material sequenced was naive CD4+ T cells from blood. Receptors originate from a man between 18 and 35 years old with type 1 diabetes. Both conserved end residues are part of each CDR3. The order of the fields is clone size, V gene, D gene, J gene, CDR3 protein, CDR3 DNA. D genes are given only for firm matches. Size values are once, few and many counts, or a class for expanded clones, and some rows have none.

-	TRBV6-1	-	TRBJ2-5	CASREGGSQETQYF	TGTGCCAGCAGAGAGGGGGGGTCCCAAGAGACCCAGTACTTC
-	TRBV4-1	TRBD1	TRBJ2-6	CASSQESTGEWNVLTF	TGCGCCAGCAGCCAAGAATCAACAGGGGAATGGAACGTCCTGACTTTC
few	TRBV29-1	-	TRBJ1-1	CSADYDRSSEAFF	TGCAGCGCCGATTATGACAGAAGCTCTGAAGCTTTCTTT
-	TRBV7-9	TRBD1	TRBJ2-1	CASSPGTAPNEQFF	TGTGCCAGCAGCCCTGGGACAGCTCCTAATGAGCAGTTCTTC
few	TRBV10-3	-	TRBJ1-4	CAISATNEKLFF	TGTGCCATCAGTGCTACTAATGAAAAACTGTTTTTT
-	TRBV21-1	-	TRBJ1-1	CASSPTGRGTEAFF	TGTGCCAGCAGCCCGACAGGGCGGGGGACTGAAGCTTTCTTT
-	TRBV4-2	TRBD1	TRBJ1-4	CASSQTGVGATNEKLFF	TGTGCCAGCAGCCAAACAGGGGTGGGGGCAACTAATGAAAAACTGTTTTTT
few	TRBV9	TRBD1	TRBJ2-3	CASSATGATEDTQYF	TGTGCCAGCAGCGCTACAGGGGCCACCGAAGATACGCAGTATTTT
-	TRBV28	TRBD1	TRBJ1-2	CASSLGGGHDGYTF	TGTGCCAGCAGTTTAGGAGGGGGCCATGATGGCTACACCTTC
-	TRBV15	TRBD1	TRBJ2-1	CATSRLGGTGHNEQFF	TGTGCCACCAGCAGGTTAGGGGGGACAGGGCACAATGAGCAGTTCTTC
few	TRBV30	-	TRBJ2-1	CAWGPRSYNEQFF	TGTGCCTGGGGGCCCAGGTCCTACAATGAGCAGTTCTTC
-	TRBV6-5	-	TRBJ2-3	CASSPIAGGTDTQYF	TGTGCCAGCAGCCCCATAGCTGGCGGCACAGATACGCAGTATTTT
few	TRBV5-1	-	TRBJ2-7	CASSLEQGEQYF	TGCGCCAGCAGCTTGGAGCAGGGCGAGCAGTACTTC
few	TRBV30	TRBD1	TRBJ1-5	CAWTGQGNQPQHF	TGTGCCTGGACCGGACAGGGCAATCAGCCCCAGCATTTT
few	TRBV7-6	-	TRBJ2-5	CASSSIQQGPETQYF	TGTGCCAGCAGCTCCATCCAACAGGGACCAGAGACCCAGTACTTC
-	TRBV7-9	TRBD1	TRBJ2-7	CASSPLGPGGGDEQYF	TGTGCCAGCAGCCCTTTAGGGCCAGGGGGCGGGGACGAGCAGTACTTC
few	TRBV12-5	TRBD2	TRBJ2-3	CASASGGPADTQYF	TGTGCTAGTGCTTCGGGGGGTCCGGCAGATACGCAGTATTTT
few	TRBV28	-	TRBJ1-1	CASSYAGNTEAFF	TGTGCCAGCAGTTACGCTGGAAACACTGAAGCTTTCTTT
-	TRBV7-6	-	TRBJ1-1	CASSSDMNTEAFF	TGTGCCAGCAGCTCCGACATGAACACTGAAGCTTTCTTT
few	TRBV6-1	TRBD2	TRBJ2-5	CASNPPGLPETQYF	TGTGCCAGCAATCCGCCGGGACTACCGGAGACCCAGTACTTC
-	TRBV30	TRBD1	TRBJ1-2	CAWAPRGLNGYTF	TGTGCCTGGGCCCCTAGGGGGCTCAATGGCTACACCTTC
-	TRBV18	-	TRBJ2-7	CASSPQDYEQYF	TGTGCCAGCTCACCCCAGGACTACGAGCAGTACTTC